This passage covers 25 T cell receptor beta chains from one sample sequenced in a study of blood T cell repertoires in COVID-19. Clones were read by immunoSEQ multiplex PCR, and TCRdb kept only the in-frame ones, dropping some. The table records about 300,000 clones, roughly 85% of them present only once. The material sequenced was PBMCs or T cells enriched from blood (not recorded which). The receptors were gathered from a woman aged 25 to 39 who had recovered from COVID-19.

This clone was picked up one time. J is TRBJ1-2 and V is TRBV10-3, with D possibly matching TRBD1 (5 bases). Germline V gene sequence: CDR1 ENHRY, CDR2 SYGVKD. CDR3 length equals 15 residues. Trimming left V 7 bases short and J 0 bases short, with 15 bases between. CDR3 in DNA: TGTGCCATCAACGAAGGGGCCACCGCTAACTATGGCTACACCTTC. Protein sequence: CAINEGATANYGYTF.

This clone was counted a single time. This rearrangement joins TRBV7-8 to TRBJ1-4, with 9 bases matching TRBD1. Germline CDR1 and CDR2: SGHVS and FQNEAQ. CDR3 length: 13 residues. V trimming: 7 bases; J trimming: 8 bases; junction bases outside the gene matches: 5. The CDR3 here is CASNRQGGEKLFF. In nucleotides, the CDR3 is TGTGCCAGCAACCGACAGGGGGGAGAAAAACTGTTTTTT.

The chain has TRBV19 and TRBJ1-4, with 10 bases identical to TRBD1. The J segment lost 8 bases and the V segment lost 7 bases, leaving 10 bases of the junction unmatched. CDR1 is LNHDA and CDR2 is SQIVND in the germline V gene (reference sequence). The CDR3 loop spans 15 amino acids. CDR3 sequence reads: CASTGSGTGEEKLFF. The CDR3 DNA is TGTGCCAGTACCGGTTCGGGGACAGGGGAAGAAAAACTGTTTTTT.

CDR3 amino acids: CATANGTGYYGYTF. The CDR3 DNA is TGTGCCACAGCTAACGGGACAGGGTACTATGGCTACACCTTC. V gene TRBV15 combines with J gene TRBJ1-2; 9 bases are shared with TRBD1. This CDR3 spans 14 amino acids. V trimming: 9 bases; J trimming: 3 bases; junction bases outside the gene matches: 8. Germline CDR1 LNHNV, CDR2 YYDKDF (reference sequence).

The rearrangement links TRBV29-1 to TRBJ1-2, with 9 bases fitting TRBD1. Germline V gene lookup returns CDR1 SQVTM and CDR2 ANQGSEA. V shed 7 bases and J 3 bases; nucleotides not matched to a gene: 3. This CDR3 comprises 12 residues. Here the CDR3 reads CSAQGADYGYTF. CDR3 nucleotide sequence: TGCAGCGCACAGGGGGCGGACTATGGCTACACCTTC. The whole variable domain, filled in from reference TRBV29-1 and TRBJ1-2, reads SAVISQKPSRDICQRGTSLTIQCQVDSQVTMMFWYRQQPGQSLTLIATANQGSEATYESGFVIDKFPISRPNLTFSTLTVSNMSPEDSSIYLCSAQGADYGYTFGSGTRLTVV.

The gene calls are TRBV4-1 and TRBJ2-5; D remains unclear. Germline values: CDR1 MGHRA, CDR2 YSYEKL. The CDR3 is 15 residues long. Trimming removed 1 base at V and 1 base at J, with 10 bases between. The DNA for the CDR3 is TGCGCCAGCAGCCAAGTGGCAAGAACCCAAGAGACCCAGTACTTC. Translated: CASSQVARTQETQYF.

J is TRBJ2-5 and V is TRBV15; the D is unclear. V was shortened by 1 base and J by 5 bases, with 8 bases between the two germline ends. Germline V gives CDR1 LNHNV, CDR2 YYDKDF (reference sequence). CDR3 length: 13 residues. CDR3 loop: CATSRAPSETQYF. DNA for the CDR3: TGTGCCACCAGCAGAGCTCCGTCTGAGACCCAGTACTTC.

The rearrangement joins TRBV7-2 to TRBJ2-7; TRBD2 matches 11 bases. With 5 bases clipped from V and 7 bases from J, the junction kept 4 bases outside the gene matches. The length of the CDR3 is 13 residues. Germline CDR1 is SGHTA and CDR2 is FQGNSA. CDR3 sequence: CASSTRTSGEQYF. The CDR3 DNA follows: TGTGCCAGCAGCACGCGGACTAGCGGGGAGCAGTACTTC.

J is TRBJ2-3 and V is TRBV4-2, with D tentatively TRBD2 (6 bases). The V gene's germline CDR1 is LGHNA and CDR2 YNFKEQ. V was clipped by 1 base and J by 0 bases, with 14 bases between them. The CDR3 loop spans 17 amino acids. For the CDR3, the DNA is TGTGCCAGCAGCCAAGGGGAGGTCTCCACTAGCACAGATACGCAGTATTTT. Its protein product is CASSQGEVSTSTDTQYF.

The chain combines TRBV30 with TRBJ1-2; D perhaps matches TRBD1 (6 bases). This CDR3 is 14 amino acids long. Germline loops: CDR1 GTSNPN, CDR2 SVGIG (reference sequence). The V end lost 6 bases, the J end lost 8 bases, and 22 bases lay between the germline ends. CDR3 sequence (DNA): TGTGCCTGTCACCCCGGGGGGGCTCCTAGCGGCTACACCTTC. This encodes CACHPGGAPSGYTF. Based on the CDR3 plus reference TRBV30 and TRBJ1-2, the full variable domain is SQTIHQWPATLVQPVGSPLSLECTVEGTSNPNLYWYRQAAGRGLQLLFYSVGIGQISSEVPQNLSASRPQDRQFILSSKKLLLSDSGFYLCACHPGGAPSGYTFGSGTRLTVV.

V and J are TRBV4-2 and TRBJ2-2; 9 bases match TRBD2. Germline V lookup: CDR1 LGHNA, CDR2 YNFKEQ. The CDR3 length is 16 residues. J gave up 6 bases and V 2 bases, and 7 bases lay outside the gene matches. CDR3 sequence: CASSQRSSGVSGELFF. In DNA, the CDR3 is TGTGCCAGCAGCCAACGGTCTAGCGGGGTCTCCGGGGAGCTGTTTTTT.

This chain joins TRBV27 and TRBJ2-7, with 8 bases that match TRBD1. CDR1 and CDR2 from the germline V gene are MNHEY and SMNVEV (reference sequence). This CDR3 contains 14 residues. V shed 4 bases and J 6 bases; nucleotides not matched to a gene: 8. The CDR3 DNA follows: TGTGCCAGCAGTTCCAGGACAGGGAAAGGCGAGCAGTACTTC. Encoded protein: CASSSRTGKGEQYF.

The chain is built from TRBV5-1 and TRBJ2-5; D not resolved. Germline loops: CDR1 SGHRS, CDR2 YFSETQ. The CDR3 is 15 residues long. Trimming stripped 0 bases from V and 5 bases from J, with 14 bases between. The CDR3 coding sequence is TGCGCCAGCAGCTTGGCAGCCCACGCCGGGGAGACCCAGTACTTC. Protein sequence: CASSLAAHAGETQYF.

The V and J genes are TRBV4-3 and TRBJ1-4; no reliable D call. This CDR3 is 17 amino acids long. V lost 0 bases and J lost 4, with 15 bases in between. Germline loops: CDR1 LGHNA, CDR2 YSLEER. The CDR3 DNA reads as TGCGCCAGCAGCCAAGAAAGAGGAAGAACGGTTAATGAAAAACTGTTTTTT. This codes for CASSQERGRTVNEKLFF.

This clone showed up just a few times. The chain recombines TRBV6-5 with TRBJ1-5; 8 nucleotides match TRBD1. V shed 4 bases, J shed 6 bases, and the junction held 11 bases outside the gene matches. Germline-derived CDR1 and CDR2 are MNHEY and SVGAGI. The CDR3 is 16 residues long. The DNA for the CDR3 is TGTGCCAGCAGTTCCCAACGACAGGGGCCGGGTCAGCCCCAGCATTTT. Amino acids: CASSSQRQGPGQPQHF.

The chain couples TRBV30 to TRBJ1-6, with a possible D match to TRBD1 (6 bases). The V end was cut by 0 bases, the J end by 15 bases, with 15 bases between. The CDR3 consists of 13 residues. Germline V gene lookup returns CDR1 GTSNPN and CDR2 SVGIG (reference sequence). The CDR3 coding sequence is TGTGCCTGGAGTGTGGCGGGGGGCCGGCACCTCCACTTT. Its translation: CAWSVAGGRHLHF. Looking up the rest from reference TRBV30 and TRBJ1-6 gives the full variable domain: SQTIHQWPATLVQPVGSPLSLECTVEGTSNPNLYWYRQAAGRGLQLLFYSVGIGQISSEVPQNLSASRPQDRQFILSSKKLLLSDSGFYLCAWSVAGGRHLHFGNGTRLTVT.

This chain uses TRBV7-2 with TRBJ2-5, with 15 bases matching TRBD2. The germline V gene has CDR1 SGHTA and CDR2 FQGNSA. The CDR3 covers 16 residues. J was trimmed by 5 bases and V by 8 bases; bases with no gene match: 9. The CDR3 sequence is CASSYGLAGGRETQYF. In DNA, the CDR3 is TGTGCCAGCTCATATGGACTAGCGGGGGGGAGGGAGACCCAGTACTTC. Complete variable domain (other parts from reference TRBV7-2 and TRBJ2-5): GAGVSQSPSNKVTEKGKDVELRCDPISGHTALYWYRQSLGQGLEFLIYFQGNSAPDKSGLPSDRFSAERTGGSVSTLTIQRTQQEDSAVYLCASSYGLAGGRETQYFGPGTRLLVL.

This chain connects TRBV4-1 to TRBJ2-5; D may be TRBD2 (5 bases). The CDR3 contains 14 residues. In germline, CDR1 is MGHRA, CDR2 YSYEKL. Deletions cut 3 bases from V and 5 bases from J, with 13 bases between. CDR3 sequence reads: CASSQLGLRETQYF. The CDR3 DNA reads TGCGCCAGCAGCCAGCTCGGACTCCGGGAGACCCAGTACTTC.

The chain couples TRBV7-2 to TRBJ2-5; TRBD2 agrees at 8 bases. Looked up from germline, CDR1 is SGHTA and CDR2 is FQGNSA. The CDR3 extends over 15 amino acids. Trimming at V came to 4 bases and at J to 5 bases, leaving 9 bases not matched to a gene. The DNA for the CDR3 is TGTGCCAGCAGCTCAGCGGGGGCTTCCTTCGAGACCCAGTACTTC. This translates into CASSSAGASFETQYF.

The rearrangement links TRBV15 to TRBJ1-1; no reliable D call. The V end was cut by 11 bases, the J end by 4 bases, with 20 bases between. The germline V gene encodes CDR1 LNHNV and CDR2 YYDKDF (reference sequence). The CDR3 runs to 14 residues. The chain's CDR3 is CASTVDSGGTEAFF. The DNA of the CDR3 is TGTGCCTCCACGGTGGATTCTGGAGGCACTGAAGCTTTCTTT.

CDR3 bases: TGTGCCGTCTCAGGGGCAGTACTTAATTCACCCCTCCACTTT. Translation gives CAVSGAVLNSPLHF. This sequence joins TRBV3-1 (or the pseudogene TRBV3-2) and TRBJ1-6; D is possibly TRBD1 (6 bases). The CDR3 is made up of 14 amino acids. Germline values: CDR1 LGHDT, CDR2 YNNKEL (reference sequence). V gave up 11 bases and J gave up 6 bases, with 17 bases separating them.

V is TRBV4-1 and J is TRBJ1-3; D unclear. The CDR3 spans 16 residues. V dropped 0 bases and J dropped 4 bases, with 13 bases sitting between them. Germline loops: CDR1 MGHRA, CDR2 YSYEKL. CDR3 residues: CASSQDEGSGGNTIYF. As DNA, the CDR3 is TGCGCCAGCAGCCAAGACGAGGGATCAGGAGGAAACACCATATATTTT.

This chain links TRBV7-2 with TRBJ1-2; D gene uncertain. Germline V gene lookup returns CDR1 SGHTA and CDR2 FQGNSA. The ends were cut back, 0 bases at V and 4 bases at J, with 18 bases in the middle. The CDR3 is made up of 17 amino acids. The CDR3 region is CASSLAFPPRGFYGYTF. As DNA, the CDR3 is TGTGCCAGCAGCTTAGCGTTTCCTCCACGAGGTTTCTATGGCTACACCTTC.

V gene TRBV18 combines with J gene TRBJ1-3; TRBD1 might be the D (6 bases). The germline gives CDR1 KGHSH, CDR2 LQKENI. The V end lost 3 bases, the J end lost 2 bases, and 11 bases lay between the germline ends. The CDR3 is 15 residues long. In DNA, the CDR3 is TGTGCCAGCTCACCTCAAACAGGGCCTGGAAACACCATATATTTT. It encodes CASSPQTGPGNTIYF.

The chain carries TRBV19 and TRBJ1-4, with 7 bases that match TRBD1. V dropped 8 bases and J dropped 4; count of bases not matched to a gene: 7. Germline V gene sequence: CDR1 LNHDA, CDR2 SQIVND (reference sequence). This CDR3 region has 14 residues. In nucleotides, the CDR3 is TGTGCCAGTTCGTCCGGGACAGATAATGAAAAACTGTTTTTT. As protein: CASSSGTDNEKLFF.